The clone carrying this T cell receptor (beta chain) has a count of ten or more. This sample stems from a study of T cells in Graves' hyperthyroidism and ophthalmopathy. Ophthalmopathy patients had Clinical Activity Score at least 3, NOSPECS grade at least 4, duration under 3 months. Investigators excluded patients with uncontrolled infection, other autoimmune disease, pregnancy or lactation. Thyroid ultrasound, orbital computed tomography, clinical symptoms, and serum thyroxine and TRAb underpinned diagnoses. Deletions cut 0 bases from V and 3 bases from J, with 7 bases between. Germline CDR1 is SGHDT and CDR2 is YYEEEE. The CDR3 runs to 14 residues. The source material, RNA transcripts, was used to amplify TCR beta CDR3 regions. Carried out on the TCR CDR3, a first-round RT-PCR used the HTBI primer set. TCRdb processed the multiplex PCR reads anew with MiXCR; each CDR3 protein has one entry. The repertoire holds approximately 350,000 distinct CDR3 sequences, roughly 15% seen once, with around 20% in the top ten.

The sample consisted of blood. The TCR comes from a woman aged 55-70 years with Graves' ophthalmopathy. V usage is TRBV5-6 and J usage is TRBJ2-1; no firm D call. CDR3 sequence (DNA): TGTGCCAGCAGCTTGGCCGGAGTCTACAATGAGCAGTTCTTC. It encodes CASSLAGVYNEQFF. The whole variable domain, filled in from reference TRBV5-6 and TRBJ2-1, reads DAGVTQSPTHLIKTRGQQVTLRCSPKSGHDTVSWYQQALGQGPQFIFQYYEEEERQRGNFPDRFSGHQFPNYSSELNVNALLLGDSALYLCASSLAGVYNEQFFGPGTRLTVL.